Described below is a single T cell receptor beta chain sequence and its context. The target of this receptor is not known. Base quality data are lacking; no much larger clone is found one base away. The data derive from a study of blood T cell repertoires in COVID-19 (dated by TCRdb to the early 2020s). The study in broad terms: Collaborator samples came from the United States, Italy and Spain and covered acute and convalescent phases of COVID-19. Where available, HLA class I and class II types were taken from metadata supplied by the sample provider and were not determined by assay-based typing. The prospective study material was composed of cDNA or gDNA derived from T cells, B-cell-depleted T cells, or PBMCs. The repertoires were made available in a free public database intended to serve as a resource for research on the immune response to SARS-CoV-2. A de-identified subject ID, COVID-19 status, age in years and sex were almost always included in the sample metadata. The samples were drawn from two sources: the first 160 participants of the ongoing ImmuneRACE study, and fewer than 1,500 subjects contributed by 6 global collaborators. Subjects who had been exposed to COVID-19, were actively infected with it, or had recovered from it provided the deeply sampled blood TCRbeta repertoires that made up the dataset.

In the prospective study, participants were about 18 to 100 years old, resided in 25 or so geographic areas of the United States, and were enrolled through a virtual design. To assign participants to cohorts, the prospective study relied on clinical history that participants themselves reported in a screening survey and a study questionnaire. ImmuneRACE Cohort 3 recovered participants were defined by two consecutive negative NP/OP PCR tests, healthcare professional clearance, or symptom resolution. In the prospective study, whole blood, serum and a nasopharyngeal or oropharyngeal swab were collected from each participant by mobile phlebotomists. Participants in the prospective study had the option to provide additional blood draws and questionnaires over a roughly 2-month period. Blood samples from the prospective study were shipped frozen or at room temperature prior to DNA extraction. Per the germline V gene, MNHEY is the CDR1 and SVGAGI is the CDR2. The CDR3 sequence holds 14 residues, the cysteine and phenylalanine included. This entry keeps only the CDR3 DNA: 42 bases, framed from base 1. V is cut by 7 bases and J by 10 bases, and the space between the germline ends is 17 bases.

The research as a whole found: The amount of clinical and demographic metadata varied by source and participant and was provided uncurated.

The immunoSEQ Assay, a bias-controlled multiplex PCR, was used to amplify TCRbeta CDR3 regions from genomic DNA. The paper's data handling went like this. The number of nucleated cells in each sample was estimated from the amplification of reference gene primers within the assay. To quantify the absolute abundance of each unique TCRbeta CDR3 rearrangement, sequence reads were collapsed and filtered. For each sample, productive Simpson clonality was calculated as the square root of Simpson's diversity index over productive rearrangements. Here the immuneACCESS table is served through TCRdb, limited to in-frame sequences with V and J called. Missing clones are a known gap in these copies; in checked studies unresolved V genes cover under half, and the rest lacks a known reason. V, J and clone size are those of that table, while D and trimming were read from the DNA. The sample table contains a few hundred thousand clones; only one count was recorded for roughly nine tenths of them. The top ten clones comprise roughly 1.1% of the sample.

The chain was built from TRBV6-5 and TRBJ1-6; TRBD1 is perhaps the D gene, given 6 matching bases. The TCR originated in a young man who had recovered from COVID-19. The sample taken for sequencing was PBMCs or T cells enriched from blood (not recorded which). The nucleotide sequence is TGTGCCAGCACCAAGGGGGGGGGCGGGTCACCCCTCCACTTT. The translation is CASTKGGGGSPLHF.